This T cell receptor (beta chain) is drawn from a study of T cell changes during pregnancy in multiple sclerosis. Libraries were prepared by immunoSEQ multiplex PCR; TCRdb keeps only in-frame clonotypes and omits some of them. Of some 80,000 clones in the sample, about 94% were seen once. Specimen: CD4+ T cells from peripheral blood mononuclear cells, collected after pregnancy. The sequence was obtained from a female donor with multiple sclerosis, enrolled in a pregnancy study.

CDR3 sequence: CASSLPPGVDEQFF. In DNA form, the CDR3 reads TGTGCCAGCAGCTTGCCCCCAGGGGTGGATGAGCAGTTCTTC. The chain links TRBV5-4 to TRBJ2-1; possibly TRBD1 for D (6 bases). Germline lookup yields CDR1 SGHNT and CDR2 YYREEE (reference sequence). The length of the CDR3 is 14 residues. Trimming took off 1 base at V and 8 bases at J, with 13 bases between the two ends.